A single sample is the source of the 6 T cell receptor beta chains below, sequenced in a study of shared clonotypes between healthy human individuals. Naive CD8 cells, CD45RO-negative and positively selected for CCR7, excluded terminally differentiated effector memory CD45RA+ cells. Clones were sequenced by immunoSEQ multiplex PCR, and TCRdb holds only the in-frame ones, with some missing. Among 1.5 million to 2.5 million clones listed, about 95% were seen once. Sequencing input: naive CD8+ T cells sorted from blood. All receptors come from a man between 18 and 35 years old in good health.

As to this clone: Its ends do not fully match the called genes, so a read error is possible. The CDR3 region is CASSHGGLAGILF. The DNA for the CDR3 is TGTGCCAGCAGCCATGGCGGACTAGCGGGAATACTGTTC. The V and J genes are TRBV7-6 and TRBJ2-7; 12 nucleotides align to TRBD2. The CDR3 loop spans 13 amino acids. Germline V CDR1 and CDR2: SGHVS, FNYEAQ.

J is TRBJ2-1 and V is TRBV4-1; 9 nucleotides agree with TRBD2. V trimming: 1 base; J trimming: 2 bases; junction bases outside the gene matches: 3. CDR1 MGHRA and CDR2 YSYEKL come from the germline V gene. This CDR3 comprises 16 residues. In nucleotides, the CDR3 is TGCGCCAGCAGCCAAGGAATAGCGGGGGCCTACAATGAGCAGTTCTTC. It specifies CASSQGIAGAYNEQFF.

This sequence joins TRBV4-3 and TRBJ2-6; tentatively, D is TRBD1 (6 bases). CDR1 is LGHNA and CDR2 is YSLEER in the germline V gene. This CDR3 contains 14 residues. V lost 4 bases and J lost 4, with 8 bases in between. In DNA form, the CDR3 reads TGCGCCAGCAGCCCAGGGGAAGGGGCCAACGTCCTGACTTTC. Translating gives CASSPGEGANVLTF.

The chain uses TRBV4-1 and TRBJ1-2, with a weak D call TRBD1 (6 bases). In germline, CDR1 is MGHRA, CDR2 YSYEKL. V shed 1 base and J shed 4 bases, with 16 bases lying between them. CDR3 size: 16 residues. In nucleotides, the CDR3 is TGCGCCAGCAGCCAAGGATATCAGGGGACGCTCTATGGCTACACCTTC. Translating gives CASSQGYQGTLYGYTF.

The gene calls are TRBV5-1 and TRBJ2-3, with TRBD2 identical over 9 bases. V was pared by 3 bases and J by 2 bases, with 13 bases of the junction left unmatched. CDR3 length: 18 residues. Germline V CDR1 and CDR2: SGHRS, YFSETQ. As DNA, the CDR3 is TGCGCCAGCAGCTGGAACCCCCTAGCGGGACTAAACACAGATACGCAGTATTTT. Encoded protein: CASSWNPLAGLNTDTQYF.

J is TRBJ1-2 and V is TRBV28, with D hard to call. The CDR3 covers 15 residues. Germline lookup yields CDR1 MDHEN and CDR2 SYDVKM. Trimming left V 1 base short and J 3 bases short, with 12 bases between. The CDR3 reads CASSLLRGSYYGYTF. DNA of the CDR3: TGTGCCAGCAGTTTATTAAGAGGCAGCTACTATGGCTACACCTTC.